This T cell receptor beta chain appears in the sequencing data of a study of siplizumab effects on memory and regulatory T cells. V was clipped by 4 bases and J by 0 bases, with 9 bases between them. The CDR3 runs to 13 residues. CDR1 is SQVTM, CDR2 ANQGSEA, per germline. Assay: immunoSEQ multiplex PCR; the TCRdb copy retains only in-frame clones and omits some. Of tens of thousands of clones listed, about 98% are singletons. The sequence derives from a human donor in good health. Sequenced: naive CD8+ T cells sorted from blood. This chain links TRBV29-1 with TRBJ1-1; no clear D. CDR3 residues: CSVVDTLNTEAFF. CDR3 in DNA: TGCAGCGTTGTTGATACGCTGAACACTGAAGCTTTCTTT.